One sample yielded the 5 T cell receptor beta chains listed below, sequenced in a study of high-grade serous ovarian cancer treatment subgroups. The repertoire was sequenced with immunoSEQ multiplex PCR; TCRdb's copy has only in-frame clones and lacks some. This sample has roughly 5,000 clones, with around 70% found just once. Tumor samples were obtained before definitive surgery or chemotherapy. The sample taken for sequencing was tumor tissue. The receptors stem from a human donor with high-grade serous ovarian cancer.

A single count supports this clone. The V and J genes are TRBV7-6 and TRBJ2-3, with 7 bases that match TRBD2. With V trimmed by 0 bases and J by 3 bases, 3 bases remained unmatched. From germline, CDR1 is SGHVS and CDR2 FNYEAQ. The CDR3 is 15 amino acids. The CDR3 nucleotides read TGTGCCAGCAGCTTAGCGCCTAGCGGTACAGATACGCAGTATTTT. Translating it yields CASSLAPSGTDTQYF.

This clone was observed a handful of times. CDR3 in amino acids: CASRRYSGNTEAFF. DNA for the CDR3: TGTGCCAGCAGACGCTATTCAGGGAACACTGAAGCTTTCTTT. V gene TRBV6-5 combines with J gene TRBJ1-1; D gene uncertain. The CDR3 has 14 residues. Per germline, CDR1 MNHEY and CDR2 SVGAGI. V lost 6 bases and J 1 base, leaving 12 bases between the germline ends.

This clone was found a few times. V and J are TRBV5-1 and TRBJ1-2; 9 bases agree with TRBD1. CDR3 size: 17 residues. V lost 0 bases to trimming and J lost 3 bases; unmatched junction nucleotides: 9. Germline CDR1 and CDR2: SGHRS and YFSETQ. This CDR3 reads CASSLGQGGRPDYGYTF. The DNA of the CDR3 is TGCGCCAGCAGCTTGGGACAGGGGGGTCGACCGGACTATGGCTACACCTTC.

This clone occurred a few times. This chain uses TRBV5-1 with TRBJ1-4, with 8 bases fitting TRBD1. Per germline, CDR1 SGHRS and CDR2 YFSETQ. CDR3 length: 16 residues. V lost 0 bases to trimming and J lost 6 bases; unmatched junction nucleotides: 7. The CDR3 coding sequence is TGCGCCAGCAGCTTGGGGGGTGCAGGGGGCCATGAAAAACTGTTTTTT. Amino acids: CASSLGGAGGHEKLFF.

V and J are TRBV7-9 and TRBJ2-7; 9 bases line up with TRBD2. Germline V gives CDR1 SEHNR, CDR2 FQNEAQ (reference sequence). The CDR3 length is 14 residues. After removal of 3 bases from V and 1 base from J, the junction contained 1 base not matched to a gene. CDR3 protein: CASSFGLASYEQYV. In DNA, the CDR3 is TGTGCCAGCAGCTTTGGACTAGCGTCCTACGAGCAGTACGTC.